This T cell receptor (beta chain) derives from a study of T cells in Graves' hyperthyroidism and ophthalmopathy. CDR3 length equals 14 residues. Germline V gives CDR1 ENHRY, CDR2 SYGVKD. The V segment lost 8 bases and the J segment 7 bases; nucleotides outside the gene matches: 11. There were TCR beta CDR3 regions amplified from RNA transcripts. HTBI primers drove first-round RT-PCR of the TCR CDR3. TCRdb re-derived calls from the multiplex PCR reads in MiXCR, one entry per CDR3 protein. The repertoire has around 480,000 distinct CDR3 sequences, approximately 15% of them found once; the top ten carry less than 20%. This clonotype was detected many times.

The chain recombines TRBV10-3 with TRBJ1-2; 9 bases line up with TRBD1. The clonotype originates from a woman aged 18-29 years with Graves' hyperthyroidism. Sequencing input: blood. This CDR3 is CAIVPGQGRGGYTF. CDR3 coding DNA: TGTGCCATCGTACCGGGACAGGGACGTGGTGGCTACACCTTC.